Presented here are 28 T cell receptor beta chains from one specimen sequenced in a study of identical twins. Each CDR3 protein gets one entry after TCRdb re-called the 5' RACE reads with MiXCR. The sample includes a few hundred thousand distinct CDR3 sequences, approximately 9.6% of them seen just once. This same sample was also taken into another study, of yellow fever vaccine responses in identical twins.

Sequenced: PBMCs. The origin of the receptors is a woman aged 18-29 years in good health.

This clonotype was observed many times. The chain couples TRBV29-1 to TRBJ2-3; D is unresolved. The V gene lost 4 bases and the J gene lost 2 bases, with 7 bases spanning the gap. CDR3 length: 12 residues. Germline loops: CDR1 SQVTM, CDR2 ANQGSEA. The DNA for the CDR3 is TGCAGCGTTGCTGGTGACACAGATACGCAGTATTTT. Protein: CSVAGDTDTQYF.

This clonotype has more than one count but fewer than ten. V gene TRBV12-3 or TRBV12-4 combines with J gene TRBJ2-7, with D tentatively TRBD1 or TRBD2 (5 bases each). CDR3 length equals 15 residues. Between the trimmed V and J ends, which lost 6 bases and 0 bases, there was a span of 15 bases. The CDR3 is CASRLFRDGSYEQYF. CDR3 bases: TGTGCCAGCAGGCTTTTTCGGGACGGCTCCTACGAGCAGTACTTC.

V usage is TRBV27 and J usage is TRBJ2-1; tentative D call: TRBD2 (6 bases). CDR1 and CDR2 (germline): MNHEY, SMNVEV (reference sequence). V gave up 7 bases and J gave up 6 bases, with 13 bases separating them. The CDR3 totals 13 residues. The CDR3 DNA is TGTGCCAGCACTACCCTCGGGAGCAATGAGCAGTTCTTC. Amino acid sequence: CASTTLGSNEQFF.

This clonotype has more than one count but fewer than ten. CDR3 coding DNA: TGTGCCAGCACCAAGGGGGAAGCCCAGGATACGCAGTATTTT. Protein product: CASTKGEAQDTQYF. V is TRBV12-3 or TRBV12-4 and J is TRBJ2-3; maybe TRBD1 (6 bases). Trimming removed 7 bases at V and 6 bases at J, with 17 bases between. This CDR3 comprises 14 residues.

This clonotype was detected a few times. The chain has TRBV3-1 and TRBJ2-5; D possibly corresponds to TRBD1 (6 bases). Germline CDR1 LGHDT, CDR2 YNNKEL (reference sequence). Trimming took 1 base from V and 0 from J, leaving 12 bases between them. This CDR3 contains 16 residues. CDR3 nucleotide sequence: TGTGCCAGCAGCCAAGCCGGGACACCGAACCAAGAGACCCAGTACTTC. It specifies CASSQAGTPNQETQYF.

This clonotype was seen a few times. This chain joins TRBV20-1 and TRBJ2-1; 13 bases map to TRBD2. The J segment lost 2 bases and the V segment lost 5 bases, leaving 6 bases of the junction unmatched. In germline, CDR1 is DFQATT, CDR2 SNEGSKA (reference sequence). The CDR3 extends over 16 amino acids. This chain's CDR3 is CSAQPGTSGAYNEQFF. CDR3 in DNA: TGCAGTGCTCAGCCCGGGACTAGCGGGGCCTACAATGAGCAGTTCTTC.

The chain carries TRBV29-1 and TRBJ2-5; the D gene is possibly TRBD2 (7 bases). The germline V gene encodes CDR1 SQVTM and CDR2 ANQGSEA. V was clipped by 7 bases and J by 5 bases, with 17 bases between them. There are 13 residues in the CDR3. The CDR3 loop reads CSAHRAGAETQYF. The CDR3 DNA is TGCAGCGCCCACCGGGCGGGGGCGGAGACCCAGTACTTC.

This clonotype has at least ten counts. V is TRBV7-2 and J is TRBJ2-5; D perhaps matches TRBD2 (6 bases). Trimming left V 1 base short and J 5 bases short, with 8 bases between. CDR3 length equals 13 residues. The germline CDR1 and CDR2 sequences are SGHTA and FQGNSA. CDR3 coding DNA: TGTGCCAGCAGCTTAGGGGGGGTCGAGACCCAGTACTTC. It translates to CASSLGGVETQYF.

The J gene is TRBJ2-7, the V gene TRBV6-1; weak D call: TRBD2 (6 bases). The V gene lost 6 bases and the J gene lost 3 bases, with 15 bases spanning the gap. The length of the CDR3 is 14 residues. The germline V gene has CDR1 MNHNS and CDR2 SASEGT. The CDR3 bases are TGTGCCAGCAGCCCTCCGGGACTCAACTACGAGCAGTACTTC. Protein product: CASSPPGLNYEQYF.

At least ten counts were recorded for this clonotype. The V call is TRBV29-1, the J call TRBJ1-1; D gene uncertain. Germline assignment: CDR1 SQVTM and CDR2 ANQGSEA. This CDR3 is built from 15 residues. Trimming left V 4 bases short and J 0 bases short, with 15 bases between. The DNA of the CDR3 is TGCAGCGTTGGGAGTGGCAGTCTCATGAACACTGAAGCTTTCTTT. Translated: CSVGSGSLMNTEAFF.

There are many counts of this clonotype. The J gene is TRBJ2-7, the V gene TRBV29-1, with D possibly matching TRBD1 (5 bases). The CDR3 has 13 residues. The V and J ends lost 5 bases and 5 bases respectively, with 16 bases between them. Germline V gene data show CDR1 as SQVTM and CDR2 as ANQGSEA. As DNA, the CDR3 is TGCAGCGTTCAAAGGGGCCAGTACGACGAGCAGTACTTC. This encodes CSVQRGQYDEQYF.

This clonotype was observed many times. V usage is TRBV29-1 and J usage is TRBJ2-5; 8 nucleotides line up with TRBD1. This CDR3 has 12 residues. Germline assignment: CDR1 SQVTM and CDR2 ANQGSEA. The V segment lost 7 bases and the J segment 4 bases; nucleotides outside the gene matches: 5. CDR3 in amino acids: CSGGDRRETQYF. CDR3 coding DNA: TGCAGCGGTGGGGACAGGCGAGAGACCCAGTACTTC.

The CDR3 DNA sequence: TGTGCCAGCAGTTTGGGGGACAGGGGCCTGGGAGAGACCCAGTACTTC. It specifies CASSLGDRGLGETQYF. The chain recombines TRBV12-3 or TRBV12-4 with TRBJ2-5; 10 nucleotides match TRBD1. V was pared by 3 bases and J by 4 bases, with 8 bases of the junction left unmatched. The CDR3 totals 16 residues.

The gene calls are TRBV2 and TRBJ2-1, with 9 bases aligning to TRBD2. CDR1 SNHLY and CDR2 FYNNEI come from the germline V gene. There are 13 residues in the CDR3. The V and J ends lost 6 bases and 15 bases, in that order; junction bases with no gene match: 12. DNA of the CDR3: TGTGCCAGCAGCCCGGGACTAGCCATGGTACTGTTCTTC. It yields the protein CASSPGLAMVLFF.

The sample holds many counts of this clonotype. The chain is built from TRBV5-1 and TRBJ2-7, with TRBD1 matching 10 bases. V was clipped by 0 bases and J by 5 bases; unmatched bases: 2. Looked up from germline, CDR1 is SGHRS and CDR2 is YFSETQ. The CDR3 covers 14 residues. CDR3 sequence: CASSLGQGADEQYF. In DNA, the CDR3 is TGCGCCAGCAGCTTGGGACAGGGGGCTGACGAGCAGTACTTC.

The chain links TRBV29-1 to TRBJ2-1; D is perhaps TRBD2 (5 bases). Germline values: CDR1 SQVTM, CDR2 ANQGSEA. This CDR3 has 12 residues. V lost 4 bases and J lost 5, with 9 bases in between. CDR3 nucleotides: TGCAGCGTTGCGAGGGAGAACAATGAGCAGTTCTTC. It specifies CSVARENNEQFF.

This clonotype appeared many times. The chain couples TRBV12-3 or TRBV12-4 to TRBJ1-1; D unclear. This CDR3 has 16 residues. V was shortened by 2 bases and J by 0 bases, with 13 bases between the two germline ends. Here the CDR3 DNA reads TGTGCCAGCAGTTTATCTCGGCGGCAGATGAACACTGAAGCTTTCTTT. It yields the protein CASSLSRRQMNTEAFF.

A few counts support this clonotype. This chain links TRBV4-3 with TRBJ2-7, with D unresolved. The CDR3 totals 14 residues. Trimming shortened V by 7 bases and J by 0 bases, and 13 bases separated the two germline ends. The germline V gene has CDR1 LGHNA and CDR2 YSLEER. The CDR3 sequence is CASNPPQNSYEQYF. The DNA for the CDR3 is TGCGCCAGCAACCCCCCACAGAACTCCTACGAGCAGTACTTC.

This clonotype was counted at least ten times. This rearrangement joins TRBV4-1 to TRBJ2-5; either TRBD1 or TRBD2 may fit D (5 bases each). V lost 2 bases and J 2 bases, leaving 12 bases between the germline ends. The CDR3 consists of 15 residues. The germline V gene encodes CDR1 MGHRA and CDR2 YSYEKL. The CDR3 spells CASSQLGTKQETQYF. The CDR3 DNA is TGCGCCAGCAGCCAATTAGGGACGAAGCAAGAGACCCAGTACTTC.

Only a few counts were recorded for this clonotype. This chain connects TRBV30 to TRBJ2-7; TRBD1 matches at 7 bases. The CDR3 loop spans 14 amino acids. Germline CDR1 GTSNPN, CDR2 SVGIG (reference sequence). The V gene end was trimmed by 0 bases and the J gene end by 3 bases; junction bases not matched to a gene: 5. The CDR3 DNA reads TGTGCCTGGAGTGTGTCAGGGGGAAACTACGAGCAGTACTTC. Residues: CAWSVSGGNYEQYF.

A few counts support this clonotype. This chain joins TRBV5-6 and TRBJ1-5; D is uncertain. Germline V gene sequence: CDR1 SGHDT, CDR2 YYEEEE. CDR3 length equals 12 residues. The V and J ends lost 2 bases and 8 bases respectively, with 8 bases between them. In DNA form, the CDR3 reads TGTGCCAGCAGCTTTCGGTTTGAGCCCCAGCATTTT. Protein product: CASSFRFEPQHF.

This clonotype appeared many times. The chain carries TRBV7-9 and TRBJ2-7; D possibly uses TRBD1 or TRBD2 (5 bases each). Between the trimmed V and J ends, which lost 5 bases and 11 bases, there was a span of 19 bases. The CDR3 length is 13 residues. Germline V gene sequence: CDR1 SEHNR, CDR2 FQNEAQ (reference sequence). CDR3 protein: CASSPGVSGSKYF. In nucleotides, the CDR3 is TGTGCCAGCAGCCCAGGAGTCTCAGGGAGTAAGTACTTC. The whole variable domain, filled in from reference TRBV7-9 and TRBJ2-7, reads DTGVSQNPRHKITKRGQNVTFRCDPISEHNRLYWYRQTLGQGPEFLTYFQNEAQLEKSRLLSDRFSAERPKGSFSTLEIQRTEQGDSAMYLCASSPGVSGSKYFGPGTRLTVT.

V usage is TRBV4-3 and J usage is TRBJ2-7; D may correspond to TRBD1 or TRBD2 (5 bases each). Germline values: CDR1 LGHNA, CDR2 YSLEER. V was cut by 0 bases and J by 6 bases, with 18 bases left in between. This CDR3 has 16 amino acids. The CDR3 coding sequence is TGCGCCAGCAGCCAAGATATGTTTCTAGCCCAGGGCGAGCAGTACTTC. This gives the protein CASSQDMFLAQGEQYF.

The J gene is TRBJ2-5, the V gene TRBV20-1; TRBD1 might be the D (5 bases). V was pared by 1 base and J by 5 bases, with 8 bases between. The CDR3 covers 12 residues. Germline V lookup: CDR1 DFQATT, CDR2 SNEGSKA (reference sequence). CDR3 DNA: TGCAGTGCTAGAGGACAGCTGGAGACCCAGTACTTC. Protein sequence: CSARGQLETQYF.

The CDR3 nucleotides read TGCAGCGTTGACGTAGCGACGACAGATACGCAGTATTTT. It is translated as CSVDVATTDTQYF. The gene calls are TRBV29-1 and TRBJ2-3; TRBD2 is a possible D gene (5 bases). V shed 3 bases and J shed 3 bases, with 10 bases lying between them. The CDR3 has 13 amino acids. CDR1 and CDR2 from the germline V gene are SQVTM and ANQGSEA.

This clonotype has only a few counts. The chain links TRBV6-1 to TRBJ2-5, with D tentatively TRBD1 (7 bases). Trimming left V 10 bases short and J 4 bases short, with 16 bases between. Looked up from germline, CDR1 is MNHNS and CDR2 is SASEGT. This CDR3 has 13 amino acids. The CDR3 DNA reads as TGTGCCACCACGGGGGCAGGGGGAGAGACCCAGTACTTC. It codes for CATTGAGGETQYF.

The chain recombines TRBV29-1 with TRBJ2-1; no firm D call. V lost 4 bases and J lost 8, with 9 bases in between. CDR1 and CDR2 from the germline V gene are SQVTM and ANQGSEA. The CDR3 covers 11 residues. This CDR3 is CSVGVRDEQFF. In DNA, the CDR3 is TGCAGCGTTGGGGTCCGGGATGAGCAGTTCTTC.

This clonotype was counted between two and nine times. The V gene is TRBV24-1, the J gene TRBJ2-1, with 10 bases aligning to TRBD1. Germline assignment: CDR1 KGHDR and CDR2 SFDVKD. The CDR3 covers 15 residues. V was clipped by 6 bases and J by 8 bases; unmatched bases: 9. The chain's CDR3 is CATSNGRDRGYEQFF. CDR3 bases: TGTGCCACCAGTAACGGGCGGGACAGGGGATATGAGCAGTTCTTC.